The clone carrying this T cell receptor (beta chain) was counted at least ten times. The sample belongs to a study of T-cell reconstitution after alpha-beta-depleted transplantation in children. V shed 3 bases and J 4 bases; nucleotides not matched to a gene: 7. The germline CDR1 and CDR2 sequences are MDHEN and SYDVKM. The CDR3 consists of 16 residues. The library targeted TCRbeta and was prepared with unique molecular identifiers. TCRdb redid the calling of the PCR reads with MiXCR, one entry per CDR3 protein. The data show some 300,000 distinct CDR3 sequences, roughly 9.1% seen once. This rearrangement joins TRBV28 to TRBJ2-1; TRBD2 matches 9 bases. This material consisted of PBMCs, taken before TCRalphabeta/CD19-depleted stem cell transplant. The receptor's source is a boy under three years old with acute myeloid leukemia, due to receive a stem cell transplant. CDR3 in DNA: TGTGCCAGCAGTTTCTCCCCTAGCGGGACGTACAATGAGCAGTTCTTC. It yields the protein CASSFSPSGTYNEQFF.